Listed below are T cell receptor beta chains from one sample, sequenced in a study of blood T cell repertoires in COVID-19. Measured with immunoSEQ multiplex PCR; TCRdb has only the in-frame clones, and not every one. Counted here are 40,000 to 50,000 clones, around 90% occurring once; the ten biggest clones make up around 6.4%. Input material: peripheral blood. Every receptor here comes from a man aged 65 to 79 with active COVID-19. The CDR3 runs from the conserved cysteine through the conserved F or W. A D gene is named only where the DNA matches it firmly. Size values are once, few and many counts, or a class for expanded clones, and some rows have none.

J gene | V gene | clone size | D gene | CDR3 DNA | CDR3 protein
TRBJ2-3 | TRBV4-1 | . | TRBD2 | TGCGCCAGCAGCTTAAGAGGGGGACTAGCGGGACGCGGCACAGATACGCAGTATTTT | CASSLRGGLAGRGTDTQYF
TRBJ1-1 | TRBV4-3 | . | . | TGCGCCAGCAGCCAAGAGCTTGATGGGGCTGTCGCTTTCTTT | CASSQELDGAVAFF
TRBJ2-1 | TRBV7-8 | . | TRBD2 | TGTGCCAGCAGCTCCCGACTAGCGGGGGGGAACTACAATGAGCAGTTCTTC | CASSSRLAGGNYNEQFF
TRBJ2-1 | TRBV5-6 | . | . | TGTGCCAGCAGCTTGCCCTATCCGGGTAGTTTAATCAATGAGCAGTTCTTC | CASSLPYPGSLINEQFF
TRBJ1-6 | TRBV6-2/TRBV6-3 | . | TRBD1 | TGTGCCAGCAGTTACCAAGCCGTTGGACAGGGAAATTCACCCCTCCACTTT | CASSYQAVGQGNSPLHF
TRBJ1-2 | TRBV2 | . | TRBD1 | TGTGCTAACAGTCGGTACAGGGGGCAGGAAGGCTACACCTTC | CANSRYRGQEGYTF
TRBJ2-1 | TRBV19 | . | . | TGTGCCAGTAGTAAACAGGCGGGGAGCAATGAGCAGTTCTTC | CASSKQAGSNEQFF
TRBJ1-6 | TRBV5-4 | . | . | TGTGCCAGCAGCTTGGGAAGGGGGGGGAATTCACCCCTCCACTTT | CASSLGRGGNSPLHF
TRBJ2-3 | TRBV3-1/TRBV3-2 | . | TRBD1 | TGTGCCAGCAGCTTTCCGGGACAGGGCACAGATACGCAGTATTTT | CASSFPGQGTDTQYF
TRBJ2-5 | TRBV5-4 | . | TRBD2 | TGTGCCAGCAGCTTGGTCAGCGGGGGACAAGAGACCCAGTACTTC | CASSLVSGGQETQYF
TRBJ2-7 | TRBV5-6 | few | TRBD2 | TGTGCCAGCAGCATTTTCGGGGGGGCAATCAACGAGCAGTACTTC | CASSIFGGAINEQYF
TRBJ2-2 | TRBV14 | once | . | TGTGCCAGCAGCCAAGAATCTAGCCCACGGGAGCTGTTTTTT | CASSQESSPRELFF
TRBJ1-2 | TRBV5-1 | . | . | TGCGCCAGCAGCCCGTTGGCCGGGTCTGGCTACACCTTC | CASSPLAGSGYTF
TRBJ1-2 | TRBV28 | . | TRBD1 | TGTGCCAGCCGTTCCCCGGGACAGGGGAACTATGGCTACACCTTC | CASRSPGQGNYGYTF
TRBJ2-1 | TRBV29-1 | once | . | TGCAGCGTTGAGTCGGGGGATGAGCAGTTCTTC | CSVESGDEQFF
TRBJ1-2 | TRBV7-9 | . | TRBD1 | TGTGCCAGCAGAGGGACAGGGGTGAGCTATGGCTACACCTTC | CASRGTGVSYGYTF
TRBJ2-1 | TRBV6-2/TRBV6-3 | . | TRBD2 | TGTGCCAGCAGTTACTCGTGGCGGGGGAGCTCCTACAATGAGCAGTTCTTC | CASSYSWRGSSYNEQFF